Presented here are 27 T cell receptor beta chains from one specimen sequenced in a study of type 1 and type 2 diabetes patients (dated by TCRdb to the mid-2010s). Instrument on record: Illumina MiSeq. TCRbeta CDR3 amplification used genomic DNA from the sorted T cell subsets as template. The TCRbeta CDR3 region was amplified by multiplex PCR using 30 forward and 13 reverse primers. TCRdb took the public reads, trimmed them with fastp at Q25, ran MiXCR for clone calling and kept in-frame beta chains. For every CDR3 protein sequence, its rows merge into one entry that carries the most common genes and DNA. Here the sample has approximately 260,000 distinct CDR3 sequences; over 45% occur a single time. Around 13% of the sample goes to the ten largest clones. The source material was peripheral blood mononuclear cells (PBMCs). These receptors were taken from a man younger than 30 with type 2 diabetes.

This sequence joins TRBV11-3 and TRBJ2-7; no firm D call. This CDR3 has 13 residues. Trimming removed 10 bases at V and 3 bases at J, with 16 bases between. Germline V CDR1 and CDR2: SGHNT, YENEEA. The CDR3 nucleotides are TGTGCCACCAGAAATAAAGATTTCTACGAGCAGTACTTC. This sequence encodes CATRNKDFYEQYF.

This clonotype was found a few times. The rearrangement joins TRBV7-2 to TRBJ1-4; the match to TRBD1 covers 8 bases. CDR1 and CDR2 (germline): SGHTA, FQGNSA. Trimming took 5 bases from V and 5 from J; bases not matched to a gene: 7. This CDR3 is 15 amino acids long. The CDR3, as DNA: TGTGCCAGCAGCCCGCCGGGACAGGCGAATGAAAAACTGTTTTTT. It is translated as CASSPPGQANEKLFF.

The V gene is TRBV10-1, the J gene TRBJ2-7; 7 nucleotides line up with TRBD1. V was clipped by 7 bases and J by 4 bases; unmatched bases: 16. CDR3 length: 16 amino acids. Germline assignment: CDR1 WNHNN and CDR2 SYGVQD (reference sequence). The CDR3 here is CASNPDRDSLFYEQYF. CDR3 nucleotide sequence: TGCGCCAGCAATCCCGACCGGGACAGCCTGTTTTACGAGCAGTACTTC.

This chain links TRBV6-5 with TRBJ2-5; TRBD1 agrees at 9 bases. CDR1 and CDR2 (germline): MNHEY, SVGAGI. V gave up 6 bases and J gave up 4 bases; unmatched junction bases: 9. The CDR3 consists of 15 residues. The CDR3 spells CASSGDRGVVETQYF. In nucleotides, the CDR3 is TGTGCCAGCAGCGGCGACAGGGGGGTCGTAGAGACCCAGTACTTC.

The CDR3 here is CAWSVQRETQYF. CDR3 in DNA: TGTGCCTGGAGTGTACAACGGGAGACCCAGTACTTC. The V call is TRBV30, the J call TRBJ2-5; D remains unclear. CDR1 GTSNPN and CDR2 SVGIG come from the germline V gene (reference sequence). The CDR3 contains 12 residues. Trimming shortened V by 0 bases and J by 5 bases, and 7 bases separated the two germline ends. Complete variable domain (other parts from reference TRBV30 and TRBJ2-5): SQTIHQWPATLVQPVGSPLSLECTVEGTSNPNLYWYRQAAGRGLQLLFYSVGIGQISSEVPQNLSASRPQDRQFILSSKKLLLSDSGFYLCAWSVQRETQYFGPGTRLLVL.

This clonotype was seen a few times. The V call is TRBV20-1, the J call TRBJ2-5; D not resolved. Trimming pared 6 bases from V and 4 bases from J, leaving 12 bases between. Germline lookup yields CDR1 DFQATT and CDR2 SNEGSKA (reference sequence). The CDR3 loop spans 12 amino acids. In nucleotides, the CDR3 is TGCAGTGCCCCTTCGGGTGGAGAGACCCAGTACTTC. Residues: CSAPSGGETQYF.

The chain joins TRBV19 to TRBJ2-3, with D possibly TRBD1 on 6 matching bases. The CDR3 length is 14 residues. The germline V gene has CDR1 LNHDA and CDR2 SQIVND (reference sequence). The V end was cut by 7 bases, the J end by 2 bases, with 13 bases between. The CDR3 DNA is TGTGCCAGTACAGCGACAGGAAACACAGATACGCAGTATTTT. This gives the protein CASTATGNTDTQYF.

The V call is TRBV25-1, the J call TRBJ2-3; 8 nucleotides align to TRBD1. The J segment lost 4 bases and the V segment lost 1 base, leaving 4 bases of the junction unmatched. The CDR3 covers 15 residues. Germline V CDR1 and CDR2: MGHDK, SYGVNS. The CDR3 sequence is CASSELQGGADTQYF. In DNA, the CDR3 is TGTGCCAGCAGTGAATTACAGGGGGGTGCAGATACGCAGTATTTT.

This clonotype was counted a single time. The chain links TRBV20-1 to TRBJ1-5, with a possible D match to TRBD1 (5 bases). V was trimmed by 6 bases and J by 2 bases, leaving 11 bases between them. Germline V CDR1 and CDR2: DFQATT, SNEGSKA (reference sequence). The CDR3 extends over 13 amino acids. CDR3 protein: CSAPGGGNQPQHF. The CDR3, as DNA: TGCAGTGCCCCGGGAGGGGGCAATCAGCCCCAGCATTTT.

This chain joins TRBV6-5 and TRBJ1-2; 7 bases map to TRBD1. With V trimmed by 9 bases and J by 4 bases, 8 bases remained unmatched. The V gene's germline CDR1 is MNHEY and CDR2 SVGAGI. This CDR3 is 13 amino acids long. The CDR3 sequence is CASRGDSLYGYTF. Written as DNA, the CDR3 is TGTGCCAGTCGCGGGGACAGCCTCTATGGCTACACCTTC.

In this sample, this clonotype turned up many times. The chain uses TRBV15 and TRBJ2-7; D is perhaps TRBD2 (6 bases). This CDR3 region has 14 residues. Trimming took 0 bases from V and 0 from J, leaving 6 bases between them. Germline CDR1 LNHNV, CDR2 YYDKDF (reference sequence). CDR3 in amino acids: CATSREGGSYEQYF. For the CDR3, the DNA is TGTGCCACCAGCAGAGAGGGGGGCTCCTACGAGCAGTACTTC.

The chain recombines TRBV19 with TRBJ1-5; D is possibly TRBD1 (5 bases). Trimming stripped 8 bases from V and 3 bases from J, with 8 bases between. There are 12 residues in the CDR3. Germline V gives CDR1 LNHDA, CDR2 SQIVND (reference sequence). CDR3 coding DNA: TGTGCCAGTCGACAGCACAATCAGCCCCAGCATTTT. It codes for CASRQHNQPQHF. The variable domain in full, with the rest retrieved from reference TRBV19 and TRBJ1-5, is DGGITQSPKYLFRKEGQNVTLSCEQNLNHDAMYWYRQDPGQGLRLIYYSQIVNDFQKGDIAEGYSVSREKKESFPLTVTSAQKNPTAFYLCASRQHNQPQHFGDGTRLSIL.

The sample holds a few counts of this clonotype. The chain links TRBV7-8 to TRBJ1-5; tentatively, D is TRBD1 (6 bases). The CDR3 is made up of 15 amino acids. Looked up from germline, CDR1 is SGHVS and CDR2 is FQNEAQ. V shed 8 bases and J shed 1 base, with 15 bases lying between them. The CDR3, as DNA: TGTGCCAGCGGCGTTACAGGGCGCAGCAATCAGCCCCAGCATTTT. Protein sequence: CASGVTGRSNQPQHF.

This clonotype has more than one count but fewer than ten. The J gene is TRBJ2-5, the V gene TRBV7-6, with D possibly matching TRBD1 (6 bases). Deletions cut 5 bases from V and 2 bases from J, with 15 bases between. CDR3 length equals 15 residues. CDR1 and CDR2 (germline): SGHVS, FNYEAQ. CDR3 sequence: CASSQLEGGQETQYF. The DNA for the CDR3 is TGTGCCAGCAGCCAACTGGAAGGGGGTCAAGAGACCCAGTACTTC.

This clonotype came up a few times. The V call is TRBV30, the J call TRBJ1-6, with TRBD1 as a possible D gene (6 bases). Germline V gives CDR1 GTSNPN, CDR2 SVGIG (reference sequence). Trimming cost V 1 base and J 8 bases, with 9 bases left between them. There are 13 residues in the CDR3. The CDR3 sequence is CAWSEGGYSPLHF. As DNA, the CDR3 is TGTGCCTGGAGTGAGGGGGGCTATTCACCCCTCCACTTT.

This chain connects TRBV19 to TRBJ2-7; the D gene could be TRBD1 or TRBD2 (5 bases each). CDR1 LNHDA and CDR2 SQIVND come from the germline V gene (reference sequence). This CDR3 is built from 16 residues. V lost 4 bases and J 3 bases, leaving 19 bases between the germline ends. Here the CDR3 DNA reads TGTGCCAGTAGTAAGTGGGTTCGGGACGGGGACTACGAGCAGTACTTC. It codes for CASSKWVRDGDYEQYF.

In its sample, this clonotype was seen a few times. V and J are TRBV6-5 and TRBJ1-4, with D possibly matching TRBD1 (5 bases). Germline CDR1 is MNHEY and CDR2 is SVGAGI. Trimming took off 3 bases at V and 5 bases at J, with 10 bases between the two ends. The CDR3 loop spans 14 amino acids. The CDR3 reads CASSYDRENEKLFF. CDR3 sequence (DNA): TGTGCCAGCAGTTATGACAGAGAGAATGAAAAACTGTTTTTT.

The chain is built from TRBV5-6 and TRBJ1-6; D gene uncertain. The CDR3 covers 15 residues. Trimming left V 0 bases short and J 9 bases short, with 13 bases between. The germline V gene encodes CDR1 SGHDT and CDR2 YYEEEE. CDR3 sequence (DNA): TGTGCCAGCAGCTTGGTGCGGTCGCCGGGTTCACCCCTCCACTTT. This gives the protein CASSLVRSPGSPLHF. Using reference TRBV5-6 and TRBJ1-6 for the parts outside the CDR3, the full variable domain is DAGVTQSPTHLIKTRGQQVTLRCSPKSGHDTVSWYQQALGQGPQFIFQYYEEEERQRGNFPDRFSGHQFPNYSSELNVNALLLGDSALYLCASSLVRSPGSPLHFGNGTRLTVT.

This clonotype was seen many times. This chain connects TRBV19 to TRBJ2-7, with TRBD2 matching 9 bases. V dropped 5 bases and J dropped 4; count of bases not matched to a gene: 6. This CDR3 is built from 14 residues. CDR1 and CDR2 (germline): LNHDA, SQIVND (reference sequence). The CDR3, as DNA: TGTGCCAGTAGTCTACCGGGACTAGCATACGAGCAGTACTTC. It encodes CASSLPGLAYEQYF.

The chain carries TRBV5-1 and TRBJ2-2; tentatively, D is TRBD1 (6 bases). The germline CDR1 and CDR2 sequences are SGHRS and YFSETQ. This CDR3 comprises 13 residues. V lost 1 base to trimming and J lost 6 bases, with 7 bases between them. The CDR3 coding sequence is TGCGCCAGCAGCTTGACAGGGCCCGGGGAGCTGTTTTTT. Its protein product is CASSLTGPGELFF.

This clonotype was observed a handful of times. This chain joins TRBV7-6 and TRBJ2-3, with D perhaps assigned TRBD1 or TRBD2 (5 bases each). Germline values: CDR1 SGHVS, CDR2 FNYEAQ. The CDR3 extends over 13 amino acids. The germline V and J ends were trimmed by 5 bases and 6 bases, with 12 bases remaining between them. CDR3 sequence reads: CASSPVGEDTQYF. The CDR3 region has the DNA TGTGCCAGCAGCCCCGTGGGGGAGGATACGCAGTATTTT.

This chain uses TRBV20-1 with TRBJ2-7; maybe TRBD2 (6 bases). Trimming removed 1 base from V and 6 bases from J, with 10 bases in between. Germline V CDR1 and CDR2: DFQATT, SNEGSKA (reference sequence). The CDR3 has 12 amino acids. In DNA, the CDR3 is TGCAGTGCTAGAGCGACTAGGGGCGAGCAGTACTTC. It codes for CSARATRGEQYF.

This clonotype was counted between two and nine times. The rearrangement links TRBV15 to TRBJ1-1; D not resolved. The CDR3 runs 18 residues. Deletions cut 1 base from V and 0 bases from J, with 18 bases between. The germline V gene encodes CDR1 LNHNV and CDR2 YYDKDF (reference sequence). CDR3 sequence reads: CATSRGVRLGSLNTEAFF. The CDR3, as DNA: TGTGCCACCAGCAGAGGGGTTCGTCTGGGCTCCTTGAACACTGAAGCTTTCTTT.

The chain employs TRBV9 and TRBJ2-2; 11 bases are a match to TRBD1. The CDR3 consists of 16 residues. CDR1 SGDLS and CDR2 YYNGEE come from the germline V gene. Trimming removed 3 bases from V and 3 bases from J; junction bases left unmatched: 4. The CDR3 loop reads CASSGDRGFDTGELFF. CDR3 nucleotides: TGTGCCAGCAGCGGGGACAGGGGGTTTGACACCGGGGAGCTGTTTTTT.

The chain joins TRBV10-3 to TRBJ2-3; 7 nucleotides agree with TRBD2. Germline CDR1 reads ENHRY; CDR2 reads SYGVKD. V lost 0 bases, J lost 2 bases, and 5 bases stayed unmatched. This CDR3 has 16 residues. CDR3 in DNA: TGTGCCATCAGTGAGTCGCGGCTAGCGGCCACAGATACGCAGTATTTT. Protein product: CAISESRLAATDTQYF.

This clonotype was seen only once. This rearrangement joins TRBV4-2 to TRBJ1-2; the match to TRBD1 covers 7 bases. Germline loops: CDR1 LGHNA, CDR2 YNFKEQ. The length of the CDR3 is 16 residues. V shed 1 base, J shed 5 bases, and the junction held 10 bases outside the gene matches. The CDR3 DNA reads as TGTGCCAGCAGCCAAGGCCGGGACAGAGCCTTATATGGCTACACCTTC. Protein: CASSQGRDRALYGYTF.

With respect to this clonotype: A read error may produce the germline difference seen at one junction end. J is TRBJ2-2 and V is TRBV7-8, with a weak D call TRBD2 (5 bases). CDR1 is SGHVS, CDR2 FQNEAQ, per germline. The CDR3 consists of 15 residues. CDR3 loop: CASSLGLGNTGELSF. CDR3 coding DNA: TGTGCCAGCAGCTTAGGCTTGGGGAACACCGGGGAGCTGTCTTTT.